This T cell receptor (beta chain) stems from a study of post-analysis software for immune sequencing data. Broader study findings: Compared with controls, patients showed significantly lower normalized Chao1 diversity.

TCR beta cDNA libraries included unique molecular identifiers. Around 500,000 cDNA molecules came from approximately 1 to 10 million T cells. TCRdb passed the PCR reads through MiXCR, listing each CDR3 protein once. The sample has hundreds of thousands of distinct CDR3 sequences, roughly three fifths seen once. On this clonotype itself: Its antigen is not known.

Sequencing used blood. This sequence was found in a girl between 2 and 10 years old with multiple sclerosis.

As DNA, the CDR3 is TGTGCCAGCAGCTTCGCAGGGACTAGCGGGAGAGGGGAGAACTACGAGCAGTACTTC. Translated: CASSFAGTSGRGENYEQYF. The gene calls are TRBV7-9 and TRBJ2-5, with TRBD2 matching 14 bases. TRBJ2-7 matches the DNA end more closely, so the J call is doubtful. Per germline, CDR1 SEHNR and CDR2 FQNEAQ (reference sequence). This CDR3 has 19 amino acids.